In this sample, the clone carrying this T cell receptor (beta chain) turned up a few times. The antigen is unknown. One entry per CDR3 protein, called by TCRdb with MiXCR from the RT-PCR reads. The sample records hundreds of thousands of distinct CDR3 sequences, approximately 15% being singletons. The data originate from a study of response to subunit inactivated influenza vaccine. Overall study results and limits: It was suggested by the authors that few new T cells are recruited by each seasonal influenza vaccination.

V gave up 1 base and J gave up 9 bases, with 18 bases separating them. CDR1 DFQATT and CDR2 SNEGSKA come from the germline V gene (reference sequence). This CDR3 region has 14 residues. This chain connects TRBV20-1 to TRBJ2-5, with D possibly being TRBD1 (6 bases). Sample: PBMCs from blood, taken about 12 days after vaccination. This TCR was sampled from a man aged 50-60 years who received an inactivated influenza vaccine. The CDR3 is CSARGIGQTSAQYF. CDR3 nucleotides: TGCAGTGCTAGAGGTATAGGACAGACTTCTGCCCAGTACTTC.